These 20 T cell receptor beta chains were all obtained from the same sample, sequenced in a study of cytomegalovirus exposure and HLA in healthy donors. The PCR had 60 Vbeta and 13 Jbeta primers. The assay was immunoSEQ multiplex PCR, and TCRdb's table has in-frame clones only and misses some. The table has under 65,000 clones, approximately 84% seen once. The material sequenced was PBMCs. The receptors originated from a man aged 45-65 years in good health and CMV-seronegative.

V and J are TRBV10-1 and TRBJ2-3; the D is unclear. Between the trimmed V and J ends, which lost 7 bases and 4 bases, there was a span of 3 bases. The CDR3 runs 10 residues. The germline V gene encodes CDR1 WNHNN and CDR2 SYGVQD (reference sequence). The CDR3 DNA sequence: TGCGCCAGCACCTCAGATACGCAGTATTTT. The encoded protein is CASTSDTQYF.

The rearrangement uses TRBV11-3 and TRBJ2-1, with 11 positions matching TRBD2. Germline V gene data show CDR1 as SGHNT and CDR2 as YENEEA. CDR3 size: 15 residues. With V trimmed by 5 bases and J by 3 bases, 3 bases remained unmatched. The CDR3 DNA sequence: TGTGCCAGCAGCCCCGGGACTAGCGGCTACAATGAGCAGTTCTTC. Translated, it gives CASSPGTSGYNEQFF.

The chain recombines TRBV2 with TRBJ1-1; D unclear. Germline loops: CDR1 SNHLY, CDR2 FYNNEI. V lost 3 bases and J 1 base, leaving 9 bases between the germline ends. This CDR3 has 14 residues. The CDR3 region is CASSERNSNTEAFF. CDR3 bases: TGTGCCAGCAGTGAGCGGAACTCGAACACTGAAGCTTTCTTT. Full variable domain (rest looked up from reference TRBV2 and TRBJ1-1): EPEVTQTPSHQVTQMGQEVILRCVPISNHLYFYWYRQILGQKVEFLVSFYNNEISEKSEIFDDQFSVERPDGSNFTLKIRSTKLEDSAMYFCASSERNSNTEAFFGQGTRLTVV.

The chain combines TRBV20-1 with TRBJ1-2; no definite D call. The CDR3 sequence is 11 residues long. V lost 3 bases and J 8 bases, leaving 10 bases between the germline ends. Germline CDR1 reads DFQATT; CDR2 reads SNEGSKA (reference sequence). The CDR3 region has the DNA TGCAGTGCTAGGCTGGCTAGGGGCTACACCTTC. It is translated as CSARLARGYTF.

The rearrangement joins TRBV2 to TRBJ2-3; perhaps TRBD2 as D (5 bases). Trimming took off 4 bases at V and 8 bases at J, with 16 bases between the two ends. In germline, CDR1 is SNHLY, CDR2 FYNNEI. The length of the CDR3 is 14 residues. CDR3 amino acids: CASSVSLLEGTQYF. Here the CDR3 DNA reads TGTGCCAGCAGTGTGTCCCTCCTAGAGGGTACGCAGTATTTT.

This clone was counted a few times. The chain uses TRBV25-1 and TRBJ2-7; 7 nucleotides align to TRBD1. Germline CDR1 is MGHDK and CDR2 is SYGVNS. The ends lost 3 bases at V and 5 bases at J; junction bases unmatched: 10. The CDR3 consists of 15 residues. The CDR3 sequence: CASSDQSDRAHEQYF. The CDR3 coding sequence is TGTGCCAGCAGTGATCAATCCGACAGGGCCCACGAGCAGTACTTC.

The chain recombines TRBV7-2 with TRBJ2-5; TRBD2 agrees at 7 bases. Germline V lookup: CDR1 SGHTA, CDR2 FQGNSA. There are 14 residues in the CDR3. The trim removed 3 bases at V and 2 bases at J, leaving 3 bases unmatched. The CDR3 loop reads CASSFGGSQETQYF. The CDR3, as DNA: TGTGCCAGCAGCTTCGGGGGGTCGCAAGAGACCCAGTACTTC.

This chain uses TRBV5-1 with TRBJ2-7, with TRBD1 matching 7 bases. Germline-derived CDR1 and CDR2 are SGHRS and YFSETQ. The CDR3 covers 13 residues. V shed 4 bases, J shed 1 base, and the junction held 2 bases outside the gene matches. The CDR3 bases are TGCGCCAGCAGCAAGGACAGGTCCTACGAGCAGTACTTC. Translated, it gives CASSKDRSYEQYF.

V usage is TRBV19 and J usage is TRBJ1-1; 7 nucleotides align to TRBD1. V lost 8 bases, J lost 5 bases, and 5 bases stayed unmatched. The CDR3 runs to 12 residues. In germline, CDR1 is LNHDA, CDR2 SQIVND (reference sequence). CDR3 sequence: CASQVRGTEAFF. The DNA for the CDR3 is TGTGCCAGTCAAGTCAGGGGGACTGAAGCTTTCTTT.

The chain has TRBV9 and TRBJ2-2, with 10 bases fitting TRBD1. Per the germline V gene, CDR1 is SGDLS and CDR2 is YYNGEE. The CDR3 has 16 amino acids. Trimming at V came to 4 bases and at J to 4 bases, leaving 7 bases not matched to a gene. CDR3 sequence reads: CASSPTGGAGTGELFF. The CDR3 bases are TGTGCCAGCAGCCCGACAGGGGGCGCAGGCACCGGGGAGCTGTTTTTT.

CDR3 DNA sequence: TGTGCCAGCAGTTTGCGCGACAGGGTTTTCTATGGCTACACCTTC. It yields the protein CASSLRDRVFYGYTF. The chain has TRBV28 and TRBJ1-2, with 7 positions matching TRBD1. CDR3 length equals 15 residues. Germline V gene sequence: CDR1 MDHEN, CDR2 SYDVKM. V dropped 3 bases and J dropped 4; count of bases not matched to a gene: 8.

In its sample, this clone ranks as medium-sized. The chain carries TRBV4-3 and TRBJ1-4, with TRBD1 matching over 8 bases. Germline assignment: CDR1 LGHNA and CDR2 YSLEER. The CDR3 loop spans 15 amino acids. The trim removed 3 bases at V and 4 bases at J, leaving 4 bases unmatched. The CDR3 DNA reads as TGCGCCAGCAGCCAGACACAGGGGGTTAATGAAAAACTGTTTTTT. It yields the protein CASSQTQGVNEKLFF.

CDR3 sequence reads: CASREQGNYGYTF. CDR3 bases: TGTGCCAGCAGAGAACAGGGCAACTATGGCTACACCTTC. The J gene is TRBJ1-2, the V gene TRBV6-6, with D maybe TRBD1 (6 bases). Per germline, CDR1 MNHNY and CDR2 SVGAGI (reference sequence). Between the trimmed V and J ends, which lost 6 bases and 2 bases, there was a span of 10 bases. The CDR3 totals 13 residues.

This rearrangement joins TRBV28 to TRBJ1-5; the match to TRBD1 covers 8 bases. Germline V CDR1 and CDR2: MDHEN, SYDVKM. The V and J ends lost 6 bases and 4 bases, in that order; junction bases with no gene match: 2. The CDR3 spans 13 residues. The DNA of the CDR3 is TGTGCCAGCAGCCGGGACAGGAATCAGCCCCAGCATTTT. Translation gives CASSRDRNQPQHF.

In regard to this clone: At one of its ends the junction is not consistent with the germline gene, which may arise from a read error. At the DNA level, this CDR3 is encoded by other sequences in the same sample as well. V and J are TRBV2 and TRBJ2-2, with TRBD1 identical over 7 bases. This CDR3 has 14 residues. The V gene's germline CDR1 is SNHLY and CDR2 FYNNEI. CDR3: CASTRDRAPGELFF. The CDR3 region has the DNA TGTGCCAGCACCCGAGACAGGGCCCCCGGGGAGCTGTTCTTT. The full variable domain, completed using reference TRBV2 and TRBJ2-2, is EPEVTQTPSHQVTQMGQEVILRCVPISNHLYFYWYRQILGQKVEFLVSFYNNEISEKSEIFDDQFSVERPDGSNFTLKIRSTKLEDSAMYFCASTRDRAPGELFFGEGSRLTVL.

The chain couples TRBV27 to TRBJ2-7, with a tentative D call TRBD2 (5 bases). Per the germline V gene, CDR1 is MNHEY and CDR2 is SMNVEV (reference sequence). Trimming pared 2 bases from V and 2 bases from J, leaving 10 bases between. The length of the CDR3 is 14 residues. Here the CDR3 DNA reads TGTGCCAGCAGTTTAGGAGGCCAACCCTACGAGCAGTACTTC. Translating it yields CASSLGGQPYEQYF.

The gene calls are TRBV11-2 and TRBJ1-5; 10 bases are a match to TRBD1. Germline values: CDR1 SGHAT, CDR2 FQNNGV. V was clipped by 5 bases and J by 4 bases; unmatched bases: 11. This CDR3 contains 17 residues. For the CDR3, the DNA is TGTGCCAGCAGCGAGGATGGGGACAGGGGATGGAATCAGCCCCAGCATTTT. This sequence encodes CASSEDGDRGWNQPQHF.

The V and J genes are TRBV6-5 and TRBJ2-6, with D unresolved. The CDR3 spans 16 residues. Germline lookup yields CDR1 MNHEY and CDR2 SVGAGI. V lost 2 bases and J lost 4, with 12 bases in between. In DNA form, the CDR3 reads TGTGCCAGCAGTTACGCCCTCAGGTCCGGGGCCAACGTCCTGACTTTC. It specifies CASSYALRSGANVLTF.

The rearrangement links TRBV5-4 to TRBJ1-4, with D hard to call. CDR3 length: 16 residues. Trimming took 4 bases from V and 0 from J, leaving 13 bases between them. The germline gives CDR1 SGHNT, CDR2 YYREEE (reference sequence). The CDR3 DNA reads TGTGCCAGCAGCCCGGAGCCGGTTACAACTAATGAAAAACTGTTTTTT. Its protein is CASSPEPVTTNEKLFF.

As DNA, the CDR3 is TGTGCCAGCAGTTACTCCGGACAGGGCAATTCACCCCTCCACTTT. Its translation is CASSYSGQGNSPLHF. The genes are TRBV6-5 and TRBJ1-6; 8 nucleotides align to TRBD1. CDR3 length: 15 residues. CDR1 and CDR2 (germline): MNHEY, SVGAGI. The J segment lost 7 bases and the V segment lost 0 bases, leaving 2 bases of the junction unmatched.